The rows below give T cell receptor beta chains drawn from one sample of a study of blood T cell repertoires in COVID-19. Profiling relied on immunoSEQ multiplex PCR, and the TCRdb table lists in-frame clones only, not all of them. The repertoire has approximately 280,000 clones, 75% to 90% of them found once; the top ten carry around 13%. The sequenced sample consisted of peripheral blood. The receptors were gathered from a woman aged 55-70 years with acute or convalescent COVID-19. Both conserved end residues are part of each CDR3. A D gene is named only where the DNA matches it firmly.

CDR3aa: CASSQSGGTYGYTF
v_gene: TRBV7-9
d_gene: -

CDR3aa: CASSQSGTGPEKLFF
v_gene: TRBV19
d_gene: TRBD1

CDR3aa: CASSSPVTGYTYEQYF
v_gene: TRBV28
d_gene: TRBD1

CDR3aa: CASSGGGQGPLFF
v_gene: TRBV9
d_gene: TRBD1

CDR3aa: CASSADRPTSGNTIYF
v_gene: TRBV19
d_gene: TRBD1

CDR3aa: CASSLRTGGELFF
v_gene: TRBV12-3/TRBV12-4
d_gene: -

CDR3aa: CASSFSDRGTNYGYTF
v_gene: TRBV27
d_gene: TRBD1

CDR3aa: CASSPSLTGINEKLFF
v_gene: TRBV28
d_gene: TRBD1

CDR3aa: CASSLKWSGQNNQPQHF
v_gene: TRBV5-6
d_gene: -

CDR3aa: CATSRDPWQYF
v_gene: TRBV15
d_gene: -